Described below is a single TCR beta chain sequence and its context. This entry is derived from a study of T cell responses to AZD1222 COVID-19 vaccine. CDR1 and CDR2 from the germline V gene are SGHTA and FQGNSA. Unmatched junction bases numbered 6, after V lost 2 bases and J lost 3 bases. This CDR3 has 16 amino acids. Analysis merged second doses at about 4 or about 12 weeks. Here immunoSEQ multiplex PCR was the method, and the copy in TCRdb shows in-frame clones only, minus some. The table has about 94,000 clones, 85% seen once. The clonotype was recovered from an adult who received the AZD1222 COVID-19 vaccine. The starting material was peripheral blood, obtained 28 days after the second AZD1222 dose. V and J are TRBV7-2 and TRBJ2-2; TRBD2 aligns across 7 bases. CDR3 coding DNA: TGTGCCAGCAGCTTACGGGGGACTACTTACACCGGGGAGCTGTTTTTT. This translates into CASSLRGTTYTGELFF.